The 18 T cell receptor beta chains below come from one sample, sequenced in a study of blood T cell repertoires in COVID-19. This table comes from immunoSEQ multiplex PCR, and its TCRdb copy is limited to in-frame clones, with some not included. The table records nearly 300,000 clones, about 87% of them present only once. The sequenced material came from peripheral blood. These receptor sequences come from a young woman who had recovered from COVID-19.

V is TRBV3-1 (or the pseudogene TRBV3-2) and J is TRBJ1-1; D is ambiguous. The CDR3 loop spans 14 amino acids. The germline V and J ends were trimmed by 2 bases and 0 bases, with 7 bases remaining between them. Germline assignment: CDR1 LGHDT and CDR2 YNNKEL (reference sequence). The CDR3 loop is CASSQQEMNTEAFF. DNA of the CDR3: TGTGCCAGCAGCCAACAGGAAATGAACACTGAAGCTTTCTTT.

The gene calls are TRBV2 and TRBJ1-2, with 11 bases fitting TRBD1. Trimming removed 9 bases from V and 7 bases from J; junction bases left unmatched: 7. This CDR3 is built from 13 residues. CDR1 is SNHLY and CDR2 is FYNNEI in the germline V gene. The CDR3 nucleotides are TGTGCCAGTCTTCCCGGGACAGGGGGTGGCTACACCTTC. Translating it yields CASLPGTGGGYTF.

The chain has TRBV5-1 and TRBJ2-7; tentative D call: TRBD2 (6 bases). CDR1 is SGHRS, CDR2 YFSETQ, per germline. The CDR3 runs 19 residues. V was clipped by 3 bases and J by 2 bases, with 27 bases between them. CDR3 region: CASSSVPQPGLPSAYEQYF. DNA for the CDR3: TGCGCCAGCAGCTCGGTACCGCAACCGGGACTCCCGTCTGCCTACGAGCAGTACTTC.

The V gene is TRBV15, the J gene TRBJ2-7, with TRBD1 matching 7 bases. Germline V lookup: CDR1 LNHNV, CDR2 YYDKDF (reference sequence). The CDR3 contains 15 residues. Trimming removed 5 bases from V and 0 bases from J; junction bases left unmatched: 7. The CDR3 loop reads CATSVGTDSSYEQYF. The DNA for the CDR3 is TGTGCCACCAGCGTCGGGACAGACAGCTCCTACGAGCAGTACTTC. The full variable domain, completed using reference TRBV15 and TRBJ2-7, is DAMVIQNPRYQVTQFGKPVTLSCSQTLNHNVMYWYQQKSSQAPKLLFHYYDKDFNNEADTPDNFQSRRPNTSFCFLDIRSPGLGDTAMYLCATSVGTDSSYEQYFGPGTRLTVT.

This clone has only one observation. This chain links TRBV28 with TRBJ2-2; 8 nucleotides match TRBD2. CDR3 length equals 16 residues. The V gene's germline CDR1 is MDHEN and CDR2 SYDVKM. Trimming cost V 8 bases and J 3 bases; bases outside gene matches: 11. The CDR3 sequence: CASHPGGVSYTGELFF. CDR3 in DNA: TGTGCCAGCCACCCGGGGGGGGTTTCTTACACCGGGGAGCTGTTTTTT.

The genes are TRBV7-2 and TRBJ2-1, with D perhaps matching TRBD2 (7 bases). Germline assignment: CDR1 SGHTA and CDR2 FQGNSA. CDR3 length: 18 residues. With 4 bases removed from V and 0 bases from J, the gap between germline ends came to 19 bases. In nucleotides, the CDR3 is TGTGCCAGCAGCTCACCCGCACGGGGGGCCTCCTCCTACAATGAGCAGTTCTTC. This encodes CASSSPARGASSYNEQFF.

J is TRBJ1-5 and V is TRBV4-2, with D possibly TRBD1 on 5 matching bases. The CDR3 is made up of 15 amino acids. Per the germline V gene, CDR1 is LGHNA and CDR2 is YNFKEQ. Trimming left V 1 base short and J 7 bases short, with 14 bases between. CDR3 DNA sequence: TGTGCCAGCAGCCAAGCTAAGGACACGGTCCAGCCCCAGCATTTT. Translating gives CASSQAKDTVQPQHF.

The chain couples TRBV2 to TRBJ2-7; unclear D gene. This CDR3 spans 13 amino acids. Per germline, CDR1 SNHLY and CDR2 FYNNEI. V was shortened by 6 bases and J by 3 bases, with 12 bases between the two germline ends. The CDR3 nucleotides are TGTGCCAGCAGCTCCGACGAGGACTACGAGCAGTACTTC. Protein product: CASSSDEDYEQYF.

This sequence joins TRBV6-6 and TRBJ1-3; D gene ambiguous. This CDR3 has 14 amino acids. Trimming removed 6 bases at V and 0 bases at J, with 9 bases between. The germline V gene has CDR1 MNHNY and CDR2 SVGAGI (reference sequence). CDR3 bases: TGTGCCAGCAGCCTGGGAGGCTCTGGAAACACCATATATTTT. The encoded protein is CASSLGGSGNTIYF.

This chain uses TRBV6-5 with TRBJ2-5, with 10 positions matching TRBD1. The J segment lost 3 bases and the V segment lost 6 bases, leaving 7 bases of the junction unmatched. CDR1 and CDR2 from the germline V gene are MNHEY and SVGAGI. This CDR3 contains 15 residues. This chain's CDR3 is CASRSRDRGKETQYF. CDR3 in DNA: TGTGCCAGCAGATCGAGGGACAGGGGAAAAGAGACCCAGTACTTC.

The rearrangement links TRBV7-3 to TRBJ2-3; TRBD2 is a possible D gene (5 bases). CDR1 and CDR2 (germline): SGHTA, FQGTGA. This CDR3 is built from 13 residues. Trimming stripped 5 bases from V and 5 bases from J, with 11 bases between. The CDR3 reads CASSPLREDTQYF. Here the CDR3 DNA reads TGTGCCAGCAGCCCACTCCGGGAAGATACGCAGTATTTT.

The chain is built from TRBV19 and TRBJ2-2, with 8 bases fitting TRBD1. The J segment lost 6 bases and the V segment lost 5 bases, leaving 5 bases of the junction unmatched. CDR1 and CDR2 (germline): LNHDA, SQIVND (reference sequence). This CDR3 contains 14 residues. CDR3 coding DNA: TGTGCCAGTAGTGCCCGACAGGGGTCCGGGGAGCTGTTTTTT. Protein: CASSARQGSGELFF.

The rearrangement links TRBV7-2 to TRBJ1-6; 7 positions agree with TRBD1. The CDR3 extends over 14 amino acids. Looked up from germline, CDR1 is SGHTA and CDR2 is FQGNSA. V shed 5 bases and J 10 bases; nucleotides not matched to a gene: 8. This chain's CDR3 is CASSPESGQSPLHF. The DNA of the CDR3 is TGTGCCAGCAGCCCCGAATCGGGACAGTCACCCCTCCACTTT.

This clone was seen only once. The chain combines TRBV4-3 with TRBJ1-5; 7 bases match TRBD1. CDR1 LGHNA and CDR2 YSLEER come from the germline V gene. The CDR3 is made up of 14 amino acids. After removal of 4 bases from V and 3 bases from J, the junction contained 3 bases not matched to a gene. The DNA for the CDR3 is TGCGCCAGCAGCCCGGACAGGTCCAATCAGCCCCAGCATTTT. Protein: CASSPDRSNQPQHF.

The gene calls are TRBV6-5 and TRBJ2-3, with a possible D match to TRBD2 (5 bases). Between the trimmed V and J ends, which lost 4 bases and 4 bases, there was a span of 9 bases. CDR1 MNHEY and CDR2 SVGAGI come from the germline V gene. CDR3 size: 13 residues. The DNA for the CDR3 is TGTGCCAGCAGTTCGGACTTCGCAGATACGCAGTATTTT. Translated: CASSSDFADTQYF.

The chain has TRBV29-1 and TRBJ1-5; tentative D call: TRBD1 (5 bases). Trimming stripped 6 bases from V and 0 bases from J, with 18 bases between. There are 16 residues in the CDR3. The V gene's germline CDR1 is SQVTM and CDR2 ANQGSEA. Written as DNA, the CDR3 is TGCAGCGTATCATTTCCTGACAGCAATAGCAATCAGCCCCAGCATTTT. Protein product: CSVSFPDSNSNQPQHF.

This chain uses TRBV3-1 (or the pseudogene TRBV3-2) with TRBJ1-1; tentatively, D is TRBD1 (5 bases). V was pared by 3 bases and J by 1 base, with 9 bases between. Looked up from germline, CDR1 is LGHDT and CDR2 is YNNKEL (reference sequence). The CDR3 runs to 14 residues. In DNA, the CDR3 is TGTGCCAGCAGCCAGACAGTGCAGAACACTGAAGCTTTCTTT. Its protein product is CASSQTVQNTEAFF.

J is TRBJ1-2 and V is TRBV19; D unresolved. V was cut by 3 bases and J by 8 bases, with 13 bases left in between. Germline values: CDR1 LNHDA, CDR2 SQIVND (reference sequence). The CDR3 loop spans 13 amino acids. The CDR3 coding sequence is TGTGCCAGTAGTATCATTTCAGGAGGCGGCTACACCTTC. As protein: CASSIISGGGYTF.